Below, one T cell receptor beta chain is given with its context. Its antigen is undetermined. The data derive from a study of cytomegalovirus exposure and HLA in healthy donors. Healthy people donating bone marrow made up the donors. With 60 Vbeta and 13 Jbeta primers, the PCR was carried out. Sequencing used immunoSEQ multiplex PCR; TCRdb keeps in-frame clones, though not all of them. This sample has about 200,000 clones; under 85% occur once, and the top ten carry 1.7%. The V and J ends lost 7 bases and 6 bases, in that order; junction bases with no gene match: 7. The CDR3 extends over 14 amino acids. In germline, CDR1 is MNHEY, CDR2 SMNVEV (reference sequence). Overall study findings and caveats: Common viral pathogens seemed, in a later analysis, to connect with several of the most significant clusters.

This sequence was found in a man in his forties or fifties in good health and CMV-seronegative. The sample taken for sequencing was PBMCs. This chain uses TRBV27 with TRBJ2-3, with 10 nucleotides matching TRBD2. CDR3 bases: TGTGCCAGCAACAGCGGGAGGGCCTCTGATACGCAGTATTTT. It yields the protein CASNSGRASDTQYF.